Below are 2 T cell receptor beta chains sequenced from a single sample in a study of blood T cell repertoires in COVID-19. Data came from immunoSEQ multiplex PCR; TCRdb stores just in-frame clones and leaves some out. Found here are 200,000 to 250,000 clones, 88% of them singletons; the top ten hold roughly 2.7%. Material for sequencing was PBMCs or T cells enriched from blood (not recorded which). These receptors were obtained from a woman aged 25-40 years who had recovered from COVID-19.

A note on this clone: Different DNA sequences within this sample yield the same CDR3. The chain joins TRBV11-2 to TRBJ2-3; D gene unclear. CDR1 is SGHAT, CDR2 FQNNGV, per germline. The V gene lost 3 bases and the J gene lost 5 bases, with 3 bases spanning the gap. CDR3 length: 11 residues. In nucleotides, the CDR3 is TGTGCCAGCAGCTTTAGAGATACGCAGTATTTT. Its protein is CASSFRDTQYF.

The chain links TRBV21-1 to TRBJ1-1; the D call TRBD1 from the table was never checked on the DNA. TRBV21-1 is tagged as a pseudogene. The CDR3 length is 16 residues. The CDR3 sequence: CASSPPRTMLNTEAFF. DNA of the CDR3: TGTGCCAGCAGCCCCCCCAGAACAATGCTGAACACTGAAGCTTTCTTT.